This entry lists 15 T cell receptor beta chains sequenced from one sample in a study of cytomegalovirus exposure and HLA in healthy donors. Vbeta (60) and Jbeta (13) primers were used in the PCR. Produced via immunoSEQ multiplex PCR; TCRdb's table is partial and in-frame only. The sample records roughly 200,000 clones, 65% to 90% being singletons. The sequencing input was PBMCs. These receptors were obtained from a woman aged 30 to 39 in good health and CMV-seronegative.

The CDR3 loop reads CASSLALGVGGANVLTF. The CDR3 nucleotides are TGTGCCAGCAGCTTGGCCTTAGGGGTAGGTGGGGCCAACGTCCTGACTTTC. J is TRBJ2-6 and V is TRBV5-4; tentatively, D is TRBD1 (5 bases). CDR1 and CDR2 from the germline V gene are SGHNT and YYREEE (reference sequence). V was cut by 0 bases and J by 3 bases, with 13 bases left in between. The CDR3 totals 17 residues.

The chain carries TRBV18 and TRBJ1-4; no firm D call. Trimming took 6 bases from V and 2 from J, leaving 16 bases between them. Germline CDR1 is KGHSH and CDR2 is LQKENI. The CDR3 sequence is 16 residues long. This chain's CDR3 is CASSPTDGLTNEKLFF. The CDR3 DNA sequence: TGTGCCAGCTCTCCCACCGACGGACTTACTAATGAAAAACTGTTTTTT.

In DNA form, the CDR3 reads TGTGCCAGCAGCCCTGCGTACAATCAGCCCCAGCATTTT. Its protein is CASSPAYNQPQHF. This rearrangement joins TRBV6-6 to TRBJ1-5, with no clear D. The CDR3 is made up of 13 amino acids. The ends were cut back, 6 bases at V and 3 bases at J, with 9 bases in the middle. Germline values: CDR1 MNHNY, CDR2 SVGAGI (reference sequence).

J is TRBJ2-7 and V is TRBV28; D possibly corresponds to TRBD1 (6 bases). Germline-derived CDR1 and CDR2 are MDHEN and SYDVKM. Between the trimmed V and J ends, which lost 7 bases and 3 bases, there was a span of 16 bases. This CDR3 has 14 residues. CDR3 nucleotides: TGTGCCAGCACCTCAGGGGTGAAAAACTACGAGCAGTACTTC. This translates into CASTSGVKNYEQYF.

The chain carries TRBV28 and TRBJ1-2; no reliable D call. The CDR3 is 14 residues long. Germline V gives CDR1 MDHEN, CDR2 SYDVKM. Trimming took 5 bases from V and 2 from J, leaving 12 bases between them. CDR3 in amino acids: CASSGSRGNYGYTF. In DNA form, the CDR3 reads TGTGCCAGCAGTGGTAGTAGAGGAAACTATGGCTACACCTTC.

V is TRBV7-9 and J is TRBJ2-2; a weak D match, TRBD2 (6 bases). V lost 2 bases, J lost 6 bases, and 19 bases lay in between. This CDR3 contains 17 residues. Germline loops: CDR1 SEHNR, CDR2 FQNEAQ (reference sequence). The DNA for the CDR3 is TGTGCCAGCAGCTTACTGGGGACTTCCTTTCTCCCCGGGGAGCTGTTTTTT. Amino acids: CASSLLGTSFLPGELFF. The variable domain in full, completed from reference TRBV7-9 and TRBJ2-2, reads DTGVSQNPRHKITKRGQNVTFRCDPISEHNRLYWYRQTLGQGPEFLTYFQNEAQLEKSRLLSDRFSAERPKGSFSTLEIQRTEQGDSAMYLCASSLLGTSFLPGELFFGEGSRLTVL.

The CDR3: CAWSPPRGIWSEQYF. The DNA of the CDR3 is TGTGCCTGGAGCCCCCCCCGTGGTATCTGGAGCGAGCAGTACTTC. The gene calls are TRBV30 and TRBJ2-7, with no clear D. CDR3 length: 15 amino acids. Germline CDR1 reads GTSNPN; CDR2 reads SVGIG (reference sequence). Trimming pared 3 bases from V and 6 bases from J, leaving 21 bases between.

The chain uses TRBV30 and TRBJ1-5, with 8 nucleotides matching TRBD1. This CDR3 comprises 13 residues. Germline V gene data show CDR1 as GTSNPN and CDR2 as SVGIG (reference sequence). The V segment lost 2 bases and the J segment 5 bases; nucleotides outside the gene matches: 2. The DNA for the CDR3 is TGTGCCTGGAGTTCACAGGGGGATCAGCCCCAGCATTTT. Translating it yields CAWSSQGDQPQHF.

V and J are TRBV7-3 and TRBJ2-7; 8 bases are a match to TRBD1. The CDR3 sequence is 14 residues long. V was pared by 3 bases and J by 0 bases, with 1 base of the junction left unmatched. CDR1 is SGHTA, CDR2 FQGTGA, per germline. CDR3 region: CASSFGQGSYEQYF. The CDR3 DNA is TGTGCCAGCAGCTTTGGACAGGGCTCCTACGAGCAGTACTTC.

This rearrangement joins TRBV29-1 to TRBJ2-1, with 7 bases lining up with TRBD2. CDR3 size: 11 residues. V dropped 6 bases and J dropped 7; count of bases not matched to a gene: 3. Germline V gene lookup returns CDR1 SQVTM and CDR2 ANQGSEA. CDR3 region: CSVPAGNEQFF. In nucleotides, the CDR3 is TGCAGCGTACCAGCGGGAAATGAGCAGTTCTTC.

About this clone itself: One junction end does not reproduce the germline sequence, and a read error may be involved. The chain employs TRBV29-1 and TRBJ1-2, with 8 bases matching TRBD1. CDR3 length equals 12 residues. CDR1 and CDR2 (germline): SQVTM, ANQGSEA. Here the CDR3 DNA reads TGCAGCGTCGCGACAGGGGCCTATGTCTACACCTTC. This translates into CSVATGAYVYTF.

This sequence joins TRBV2 and TRBJ1-5; 7 bases fit TRBD1. There are 14 residues in the CDR3. With 2 bases clipped from V and 7 bases from J, the junction kept 5 bases outside the gene matches. CDR1 and CDR2 (germline): SNHLY, FYNNEI. The CDR3 nucleotides are TGTGCCAGCAGTGAATCGACAGGGAGCCAGCCCCAGCATTTT. This codes for CASSESTGSQPQHF.

This chain joins TRBV6-5 and TRBJ2-3; D remains ambiguous. The ends were cut back, 0 bases at V and 6 bases at J, with 13 bases in the middle. Germline CDR1 reads MNHEY; CDR2 reads SVGAGI. The CDR3 is 15 amino acids. The CDR3 DNA sequence: TGTGCCAGCAGTTACTCCACCCGGAGCTGGGATACGCAGTATTTT. The encoded protein is CASSYSTRSWDTQYF.

The gene calls are TRBV5-5 and TRBJ2-7; 7 bases are a match to TRBD2. Germline CDR1 reads SGHKS; CDR2 reads YYEKEE (reference sequence). With 3 bases clipped from V and 4 bases from J, the junction kept 10 bases outside the gene matches. The length of the CDR3 is 15 residues. The DNA for the CDR3 is TGTGCCAGCAGCTCTGGGCTAGCGGAGGCGTACGAGCAGTACTTC. Translating it yields CASSSGLAEAYEQYF.

Here the CDR3 DNA reads TGTGCCTGGAGTTCAGGGTTTGGAGAGACCCAGTACTTC. This codes for CAWSSGFGETQYF. This chain joins TRBV30 and TRBJ2-5, with D possibly being TRBD1 (5 bases). Trimming took off 2 bases at V and 4 bases at J, with 11 bases between the two ends. CDR1 GTSNPN and CDR2 SVGIG come from the germline V gene (reference sequence). This CDR3 comprises 13 residues.